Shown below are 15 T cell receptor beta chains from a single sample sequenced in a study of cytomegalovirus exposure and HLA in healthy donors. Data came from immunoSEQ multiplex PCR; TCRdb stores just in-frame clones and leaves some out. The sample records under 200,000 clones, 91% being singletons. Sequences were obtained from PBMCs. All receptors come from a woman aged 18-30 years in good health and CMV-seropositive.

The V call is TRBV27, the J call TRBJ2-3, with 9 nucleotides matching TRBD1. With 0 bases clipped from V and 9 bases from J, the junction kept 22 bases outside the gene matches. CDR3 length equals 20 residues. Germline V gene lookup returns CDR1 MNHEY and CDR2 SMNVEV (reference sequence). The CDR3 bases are TGTGCCAGCAGTTTATCGCGGAGGAGACAGGGGGTGATAACACAGATAACGCAGTATTTT. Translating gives CASSLSRRRQGVITQITQYF.

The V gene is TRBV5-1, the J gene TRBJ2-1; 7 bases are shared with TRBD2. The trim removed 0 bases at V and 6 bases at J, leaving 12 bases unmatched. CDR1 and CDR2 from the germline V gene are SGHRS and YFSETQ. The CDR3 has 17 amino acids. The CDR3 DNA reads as TGCGCCAGCAGCTTGGGAACTAGCGACCTCTTTTTCAATGAGCAGTTCTTC. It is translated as CASSLGTSDLFFNEQFF.

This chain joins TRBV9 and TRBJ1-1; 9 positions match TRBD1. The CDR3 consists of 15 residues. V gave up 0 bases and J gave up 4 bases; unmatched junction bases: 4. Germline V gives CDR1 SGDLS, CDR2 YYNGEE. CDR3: CASSVGDRATTEAFF. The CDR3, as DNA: TGTGCCAGCAGCGTAGGGGACAGGGCGACCACTGAAGCTTTCTTT.

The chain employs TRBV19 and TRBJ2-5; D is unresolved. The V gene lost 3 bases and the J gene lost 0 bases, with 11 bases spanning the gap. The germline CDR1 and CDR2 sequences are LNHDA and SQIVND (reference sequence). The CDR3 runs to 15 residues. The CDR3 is CASSIRVTNQETQYF. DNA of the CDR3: TGTGCCAGTAGTATCCGCGTGACAAACCAAGAGACCCAGTACTTC.

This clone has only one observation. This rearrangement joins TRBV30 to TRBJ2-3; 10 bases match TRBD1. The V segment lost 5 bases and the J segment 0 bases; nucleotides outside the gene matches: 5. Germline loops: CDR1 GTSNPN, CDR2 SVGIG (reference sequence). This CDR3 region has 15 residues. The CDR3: CAWATGGSSTDTQYF. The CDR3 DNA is TGTGCCTGGGCGACAGGGGGCTCTAGCACAGATACGCAGTATTTT.

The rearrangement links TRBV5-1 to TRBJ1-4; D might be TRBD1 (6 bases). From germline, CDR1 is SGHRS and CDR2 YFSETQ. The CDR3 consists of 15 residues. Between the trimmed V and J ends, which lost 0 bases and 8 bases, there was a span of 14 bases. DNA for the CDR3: TGCGCCAGCAGCTTGGCCGGCAGGGGAGGGGAAAAACTGTTTTTT. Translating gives CASSLAGRGGEKLFF.

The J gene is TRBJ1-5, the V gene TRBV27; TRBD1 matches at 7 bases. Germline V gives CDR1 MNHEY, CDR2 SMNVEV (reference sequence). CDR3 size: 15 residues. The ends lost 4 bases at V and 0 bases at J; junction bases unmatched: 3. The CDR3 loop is CASSWGQNSNQPQHF. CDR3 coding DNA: TGTGCCAGCAGTTGGGGACAGAATAGCAATCAGCCCCAGCATTTT.

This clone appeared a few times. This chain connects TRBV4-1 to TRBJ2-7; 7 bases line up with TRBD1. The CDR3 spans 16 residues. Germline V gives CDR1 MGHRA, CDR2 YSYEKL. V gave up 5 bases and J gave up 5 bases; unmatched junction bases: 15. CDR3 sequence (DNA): TGCGCCAGCAGCAACAGTAGTTGGGGACAGCCTAACGAGCAGTACTTC. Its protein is CASSNSSWGQPNEQYF.

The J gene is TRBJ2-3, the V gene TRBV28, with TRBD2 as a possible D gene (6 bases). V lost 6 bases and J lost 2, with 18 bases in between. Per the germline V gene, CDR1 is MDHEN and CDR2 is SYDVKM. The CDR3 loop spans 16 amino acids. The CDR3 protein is CASSKTGTYTTDTQYF. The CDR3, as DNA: TGTGCCAGCAGCAAAACCGGGACTTACACCACAGATACGCAGTATTTT.

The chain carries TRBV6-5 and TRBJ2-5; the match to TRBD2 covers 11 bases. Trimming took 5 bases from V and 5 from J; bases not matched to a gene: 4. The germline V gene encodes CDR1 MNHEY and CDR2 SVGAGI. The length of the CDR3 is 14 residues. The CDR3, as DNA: TGTGCCAGCAGTAGTAGCGGGGGGGCGGAGACCCAGTACTTC. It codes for CASSSSGGAETQYF.

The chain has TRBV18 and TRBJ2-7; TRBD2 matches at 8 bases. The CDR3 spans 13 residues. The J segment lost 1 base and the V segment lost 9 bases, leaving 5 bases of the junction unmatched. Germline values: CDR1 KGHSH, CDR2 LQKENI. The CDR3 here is CASRSGGSYEQYF. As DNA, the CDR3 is TGTGCCAGTCGGAGCGGGGGATCCTACGAGCAGTACTTC.

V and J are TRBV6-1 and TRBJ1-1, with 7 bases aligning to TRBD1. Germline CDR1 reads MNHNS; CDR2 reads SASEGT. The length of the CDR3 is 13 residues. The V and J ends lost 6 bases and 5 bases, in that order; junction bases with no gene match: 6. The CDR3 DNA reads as TGTGCCAGCAGGACAGGGTTGGAGACTGAAGCTTTCTTT. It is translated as CASRTGLETEAFF.

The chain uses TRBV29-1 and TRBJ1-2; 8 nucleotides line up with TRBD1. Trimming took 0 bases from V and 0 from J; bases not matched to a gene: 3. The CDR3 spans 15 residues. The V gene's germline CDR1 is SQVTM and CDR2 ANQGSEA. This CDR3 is CSVEERTGSNYGYTF. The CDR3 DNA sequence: TGCAGCGTTGAAGAGAGGACAGGGTCTAACTATGGCTACACCTTC. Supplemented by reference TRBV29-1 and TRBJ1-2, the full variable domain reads SAVISQKPSRDICQRGTSLTIQCQVDSQVTMMFWYRQQPGQSLTLIATANQGSEATYESGFVIDKFPISRPNLTFSTLTVSNMSPEDSSIYLCSVEERTGSNYGYTFGSGTRLTVV.

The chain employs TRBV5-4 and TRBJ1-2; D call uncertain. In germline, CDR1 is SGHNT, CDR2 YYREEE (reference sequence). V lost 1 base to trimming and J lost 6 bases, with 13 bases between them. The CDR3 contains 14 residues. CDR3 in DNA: TGTGCCAGCAGCTTGAGAGCCCCGGAGCATGGCTACACCTTC. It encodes CASSLRAPEHGYTF.

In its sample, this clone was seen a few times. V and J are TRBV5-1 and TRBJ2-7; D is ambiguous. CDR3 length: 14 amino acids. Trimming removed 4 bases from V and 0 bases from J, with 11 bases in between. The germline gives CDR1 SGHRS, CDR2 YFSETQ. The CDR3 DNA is TGCGCCAGCAGCACAATACCATCCTCCTACGAGCAGTACTTC. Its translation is CASSTIPSSYEQYF.